The next 2 T cell receptor beta chains were all read from a single sample in a study of cytomegalovirus exposure and HLA in healthy donors. In the PCR, 60 Vbeta and 13 Jbeta primers were used. The data were produced by immunoSEQ multiplex PCR, yet TCRdb's version contains in-frame clones alone and is incomplete. Of 90,000 to 100,000 clones listed, around two thirds are singletons. The specimen sequenced was PBMCs. The receptors originated from a male donor in good health and CMV-seronegative.

The chain links TRBV2 to TRBJ2-5; D uncertain. The CDR3 spans 15 residues. The ends were cut back, 5 bases at V and 2 bases at J, with 15 bases in the middle. Germline CDR1 and CDR2: SNHLY and FYNNEI. Written as DNA, the CDR3 is TGTGCCAGCAGTCTGTCAACCGGGTCTCAAGAGACCCAGTACTTC. Amino acids: CASSLSTGSQETQYF.

This clone has just one count. V and J are TRBV28 and TRBJ1-6, with TRBD1 identical over 9 bases. The trim removed 4 bases at V and 7 bases at J, leaving 8 bases unmatched. Germline CDR1 MDHEN, CDR2 SYDVKM. The CDR3 runs to 16 residues. CDR3 coding DNA: TGTGCCAGCAGTTCTCGTGTAGGACAGGGGAATTCACCCCTCCACTTT. Translation: CASSSRVGQGNSPLHF.